The clone carrying this T cell receptor (beta chain) was observed a single time. Its matching antigen is unknown. Produced via immunoSEQ multiplex PCR; TCRdb's table is partial and in-frame only. The sample lists 75,000 to 100,000 clones, approximately 92% occurring once. The sample originates from a study of graft-versus-host responses after intestinal transplantation. This CDR3 region has 14 residues. Germline assignment: CDR1 SEHNR and CDR2 FQNEAQ (reference sequence). V was clipped by 1 base and J by 2 bases, with 6 bases between them. The TCR was taken from a human donor who received an intestinal transplant. J is TRBJ1-5 and V is TRBV7-9; no reliable D call. The sequences come from unstimulated CD8+ T cells sorted from spleen or lymph node cells, collected before intestinal transplant. Here the CDR3 DNA reads TGTGCCAGCAGCTTAGGGGGAGGCAATCAGCCCCAGCATTTT. It specifies CASSLGGGNQPQHF.